Listed below are T cell receptor beta chains from one sample, sequenced in a study of molecular identifiers for immune sequencing clone quantification. TCRdb called the PCR reads again in MiXCR, with one record for every CDR3 protein. Of about 320,000 distinct CDR3 sequences listed, under 25% are singletons. Sample: naive CD8+ T cells from blood, with Jurkat cell RNA spiked in. The receptors were sampled from a human donor in good health. Some libraries in this study had Jurkat cell RNA spiked in. CDR3s include the opening cysteine and the closing phenylalanine or tryptophan.

CDR3	V	J
CSASQRDHLYQETQYF	TRBV20-1	TRBJ2-5
CSVKETGATNYGYTF	TRBV29-1	TRBJ1-2
CASPNPRGTEAFF	TRBV2	TRBJ1-1
CASSLNTGGTYEQFF	TRBV7-3	TRBJ2-1
CASSLDMAGETEAFF	TRBV11-2	TRBJ1-1
CASSLALGDFEAFF	TRBV5-1	TRBJ1-1
CASSLFGSGSGHNEQFF	TRBV7-9	TRBJ2-1
CASSPAGRGLYEQYF	TRBV5-1	TRBJ2-7
CASSRQGARTEALF	TRBV9	TRBJ1-1
CSVGGTGGITGELFF	TRBV29-1	TRBJ2-2
CASTKSGTWGHNEQFF	TRBV28	TRBJ2-1
CASSAIGPGANVLTF	TRBV7-3	TRBJ2-6
CSARAWASGSGADTQYF	TRBV20-1	TRBJ2-3
CASSSRQSTDTQYF	TRBV27	TRBJ2-3
CASSQGPGESGANVLTF	TRBV4-3	TRBJ2-6
CASSQSGGGGQPQHF	TRBV4-1	TRBJ1-5
CASSQEVQGVADTQYF	TRBV4-3	TRBJ2-3
CSATDRDSYNSPLHF	TRBV20-1	TRBJ1-6
CASSFMTVAETF	TRBV7-2	TRBJ1-2
CASSSSSQYYEQYF	TRBV27	TRBJ2-7
CASSSLTLSGANVLTF	TRBV6-2/TRBV6-3	TRBJ2-6
CASNSEAETQYF	TRBV6-5	TRBJ2-5
CASSLPAAGEQFF	TRBV7-9	TRBJ2-1
CASSLSGDMLNEQFF	TRBV28	TRBJ2-1
CASSLNGRATYGQYF	TRBV5-3	TRBJ2-7
CASSYRGLTYEQYF	TRBV6-5	TRBJ2-7
CATSDSRGRAPTWTQYF	TRBV24-1	TRBJ2-5